Listed here are 15 T cell receptor beta chains from one sample, sequenced in a study of blood T cell repertoires in COVID-19. TCRdb's copy holds only in-frame clones and misses some; the assay was immunoSEQ multiplex PCR. The sample has about 270,000 clones, 70% to 90% seen once; the top ten hold just under 1%. The source material was PBMCs or T cells enriched from blood (not recorded which). The receptors stem from a woman aged 25-40 years who had recovered from COVID-19.

J is TRBJ2-1 and V is TRBV10-3; 9 nucleotides line up with TRBD1. J was trimmed by 5 bases and V by 6 bases; bases with no gene match: 11. The CDR3 is 16 residues long. Per germline, CDR1 ENHRY and CDR2 SYGVKD. The CDR3 nucleotides read TGTGCCATCAGGAAGAACAGGGGGCAACGCGACAATGAGCAGTTCTTC. Translation gives CAIRKNRGQRDNEQFF.

This chain uses TRBV6-2 or TRBV6-3 with TRBJ2-7; no firm D call. This CDR3 comprises 13 residues. V was clipped by 2 bases and J by 1 base, with 6 bases between them. Germline V gene lookup returns CDR1 MNHEY and CDR2 SVGEGT. The CDR3 sequence is CASSYGLSYEQYF. CDR3 sequence (DNA): TGTGCCAGCAGTTACGGCCTTTCCTACGAGCAGTACTTC.

The chain joins TRBV10-1 to TRBJ2-3; tentative D call: TRBD2 (6 bases). The CDR3 is 14 residues long. Germline V lookup: CDR1 WNHNN, CDR2 SYGVQD (reference sequence). V shed 0 bases and J shed 5 bases, with 9 bases lying between them. The CDR3 DNA sequence: TGCGCCAGCAGTGAGTCTGCCGGGGGAGATACGCAGTATTTT. As protein: CASSESAGGDTQYF.

V gene TRBV3-1 (or the pseudogene TRBV3-2) combines with J gene TRBJ1-1; 11 bases align to TRBD1. CDR1 and CDR2 (germline): LGHDT, YNNKEL (reference sequence). V lost 8 bases and J lost 6; bases outside the gene matches: 14. This CDR3 is 16 amino acids long. The CDR3 spells CASFSPLGQGVSEAFF. As DNA, the CDR3 is TGTGCCAGCTTTTCCCCCCTGGGACAGGGGGTTTCTGAAGCTTTCTTT.

Written as DNA, the CDR3 is TGCAGCGTTGTGTTACAGGGCTACGAGCAGTACTTC. It translates to CSVVLQGYEQYF. The J gene is TRBJ2-7, the V gene TRBV29-1, with D perhaps matching TRBD1 (6 bases). Germline CDR1 and CDR2: SQVTM and ANQGSEA. V was pared by 4 bases and J by 3 bases, with 10 bases between. The CDR3 is 12 residues long.

The count of this clone is one. The chain links TRBV27 to TRBJ2-1; D possibly corresponds to TRBD2 (5 bases). Per the germline V gene, CDR1 is MNHEY and CDR2 is SMNVEV (reference sequence). V lost 2 bases and J 7 bases, leaving 12 bases between the germline ends. CDR3 size: 14 residues. CDR3 bases: TGTGCCAGCAGTTTAGTGCGCCGGGATAATGAGCAGTTCTTC. It encodes CASSLVRRDNEQFF.

The chain combines TRBV5-1 with TRBJ2-2; tentatively, D is TRBD2 (6 bases). Germline V gene lookup returns CDR1 SGHRS and CDR2 YFSETQ. This CDR3 region has 17 residues. Trimming left V 4 bases short and J 5 bases short, with 21 bases between. The CDR3 here is CASSRGAGEYGTGELFF. DNA of the CDR3: TGCGCCAGCAGCCGTGGAGCGGGCGAGTACGGTACCGGGGAGCTGTTTTTT.

The chain combines TRBV27 with TRBJ2-7, with 7 bases matching TRBD1. The CDR3 runs to 12 residues. The trim removed 7 bases at V and 3 bases at J, leaving 3 bases unmatched. Looked up from germline, CDR1 is MNHEY and CDR2 is SMNVEV (reference sequence). Here the CDR3 reads CASIGTDYEQYF. CDR3 nucleotide sequence: TGTGCCAGCATCGGGACAGACTACGAGCAGTACTTC.

V and J are TRBV4-2 and TRBJ1-1; D unresolved. Between the trimmed V and J ends, which lost 4 bases and 8 bases, there was a span of 17 bases. The CDR3 runs to 14 residues. Germline V gene lookup returns CDR1 LGHNA and CDR2 YNFKEQ. The CDR3 DNA is TGTGCCAGCAGCCCACGGCGGGCGGTAGACGAAGCTTTCTTT. It encodes CASSPRRAVDEAFF.

This chain uses TRBV28 with TRBJ1-3; no clear D gene. The germline V gene encodes CDR1 MDHEN and CDR2 SYDVKM. V dropped 4 bases and J dropped 0 bases, with 19 bases sitting between them. The CDR3 length is 18 residues. The CDR3 spells CASSSTPLTSSSGNTIYF. DNA of the CDR3: TGTGCCAGCAGTTCCACCCCCCTCACTTCGAGCTCTGGAAACACCATATATTTT. Drawing the rest from reference TRBV28 and TRBJ1-3, the complete variable domain is DVKVTQSSRYLVKRTGEKVFLECVQDMDHENMFWYRQDPGLGLRLIYFSYDVKMKEKGDIPEGYSVSREKKERFSLILESASTNQTSMYLCASSSTPLTSSSGNTIYFGEGSWLTVV.

The CDR3 reads CASSQRSNQPQHF. Written as DNA, the CDR3 is TGTGCCAGCAGCCAGAGGAGCAATCAGCCCCAGCATTTT. The rearrangement uses TRBV5-6 and TRBJ1-5; no reliable D call. Germline CDR1 and CDR2: SGHDT and YYEEEE. The CDR3 sequence is 13 residues long. With 4 bases removed from V and 1 base from J, the gap between germline ends came to 6 bases. Full variable domain (remainder filled in from reference TRBV5-6 and TRBJ1-5): DAGVTQSPTHLIKTRGQQVTLRCSPKSGHDTVSWYQQALGQGPQFIFQYYEEEERQRGNFPDRFSGHQFPNYSSELNVNALLLGDSALYLCASSQRSNQPQHFGDGTRLSIL.

This CDR3 is CASSPRTGRYNYGYTF. The CDR3, as DNA: TGTGCCAGCAGTCCAAGGACAGGCCGATATAACTATGGCTACACCTTC. The chain employs TRBV6-2 or TRBV6-3 and TRBJ1-2, with 7 bases matching TRBD1. V was pared by 5 bases and J by 1 base, with 10 bases of the junction left unmatched. CDR3 length: 16 residues. The V gene's germline CDR1 is MNHEY and CDR2 SVGEGT.

The chain employs TRBV6-5 and TRBJ2-1; D is undetermined. V lost 7 bases and J 7 bases, leaving 11 bases between the germline ends. The germline gives CDR1 MNHEY, CDR2 SVGAGI. CDR3 length: 12 residues. The CDR3 DNA follows: TGTGCCAGCACTCCAGGTTATAATGAGCAGTTCTTC. Translation: CASTPGYNEQFF.

This chain links TRBV10-3 with TRBJ2-7; 9 bases agree with TRBD1. The germline CDR1 and CDR2 sequences are ENHRY and SYGVKD. Trimming removed 4 bases from V and 6 bases from J; junction bases left unmatched: 7. The CDR3 totals 14 residues. The CDR3 loop is CAISVGQGKREQYF. CDR3 in DNA: TGTGCCATCAGTGTAGGACAGGGGAAGCGCGAGCAGTACTTC.

This chain uses TRBV5-1 with TRBJ2-2; 9 bases match TRBD1. Unmatched junction bases numbered 9, after V lost 4 bases and J lost 5 bases. The CDR3 has 16 amino acids. Germline V lookup: CDR1 SGHRS, CDR2 YFSETQ. Here the CDR3 DNA reads TGCGCCAGCAGCACCGGGGACAGGGTAAGAACCGGGGAGCTGTTTTTT. It specifies CASSTGDRVRTGELFF.